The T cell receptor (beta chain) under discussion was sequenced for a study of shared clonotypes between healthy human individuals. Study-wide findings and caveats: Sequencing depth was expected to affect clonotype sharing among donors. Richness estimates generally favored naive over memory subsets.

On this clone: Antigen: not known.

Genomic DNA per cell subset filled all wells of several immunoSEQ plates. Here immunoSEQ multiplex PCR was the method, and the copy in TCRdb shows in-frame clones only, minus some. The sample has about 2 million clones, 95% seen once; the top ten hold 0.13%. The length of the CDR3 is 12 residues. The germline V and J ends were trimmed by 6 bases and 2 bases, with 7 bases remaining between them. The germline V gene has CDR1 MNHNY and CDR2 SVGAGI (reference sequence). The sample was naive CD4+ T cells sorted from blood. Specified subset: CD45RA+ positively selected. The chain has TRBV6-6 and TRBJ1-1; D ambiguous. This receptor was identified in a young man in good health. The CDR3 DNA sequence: TGTGCCAGCAGCGATCCTAACACTGAAGCTTTCTTT. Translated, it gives CASSDPNTEAFF.